This TCR beta chain was sequenced during a study of control samples from healthy donors and cancer patients. This clone was seen once. The protocol was immunoSEQ multiplex PCR, while the TCRdb copy is restricted to in-frame clones and leaves out a portion. The repertoire holds some 100,000 clones, roughly 87% seen once, with 18% in the top ten. Trimming left V 1 base short and J 12 bases short, with 13 bases between. This CDR3 is 13 amino acids long. CDR1 is LNHNV, CDR2 YYDKDF, per germline (reference sequence). This chain joins TRBV15 and TRBJ2-1; a weak D match, TRBD1 (5 bases). The clonotype comes from a woman between 45 and 60 years old in good health. Material: blood. The CDR3 loop reads CATSRGQGIGQFF. In DNA form, the CDR3 reads TGTGCCACCAGCAGAGGGCAGGGCATCGGGCAGTTCTTC.